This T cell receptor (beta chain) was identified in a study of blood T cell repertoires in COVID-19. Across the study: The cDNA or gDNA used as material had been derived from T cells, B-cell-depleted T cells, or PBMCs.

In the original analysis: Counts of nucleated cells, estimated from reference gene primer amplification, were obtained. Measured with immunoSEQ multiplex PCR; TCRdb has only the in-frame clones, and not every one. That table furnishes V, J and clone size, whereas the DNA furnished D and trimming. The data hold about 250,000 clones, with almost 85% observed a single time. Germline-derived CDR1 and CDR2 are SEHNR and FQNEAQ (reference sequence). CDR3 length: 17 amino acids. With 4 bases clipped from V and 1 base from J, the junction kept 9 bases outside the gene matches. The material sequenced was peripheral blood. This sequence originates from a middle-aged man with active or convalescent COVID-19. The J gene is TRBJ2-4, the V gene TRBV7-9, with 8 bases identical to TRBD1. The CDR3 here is CASSSDRGKWAKNIQYF. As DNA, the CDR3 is TGTGCCAGCAGCTCCGACAGGGGAAAATGGGCCAAAAACATTCAGTACTTC.